A selection of T cell receptor beta chains follows, all from one sample in a study of T cells in localized non-small cell lung cancer. Clones were sequenced by immunoSEQ multiplex PCR, and TCRdb holds only the in-frame ones, with some missing. The profile shows roughly 72,000 clones, 75% to 85% of them singletons. Sequenced material: peripheral blood, taken before any cancer treatment. The receptors were gathered from a female donor over 55 with stage I lung adenocarcinoma. CDR3s include the opening cysteine and the closing phenylalanine or tryptophan. D genes are given only for firm matches. Not all rows give a size; the values are once, few, many and, for expanded clones, a class.

V gene: TRBV6-6; D gene: NA; clone size: NA; J gene: TRBJ2-3; CDR3 protein: CASSYSLGADTQYF; CDR3 DNA: TGTGCCAGCAGTTACTCACTGGGGGCAGATACGCAGTATTTT
V gene: TRBV7-8; D gene: NA; clone size: NA; J gene: TRBJ1-2; CDR3 protein: CASSLATGLYGYTF; CDR3 DNA: TGTGCCAGCAGCTTAGCTACAGGTCTTTATGGCTACACCTTC
V gene: TRBV19; D gene: NA; clone size: NA; J gene: TRBJ1-4; CDR3 protein: CASSRRDEKLFF; CDR3 DNA: TGTGCCAGTAGTAGGCGCGATGAAAAACTGTTTTTT
V gene: TRBV7-6; D gene: NA; clone size: few; J gene: TRBJ2-7; CDR3 protein: CASSLAQGGFEQYF; CDR3 DNA: TGTGCCAGCAGCTTAGCGCAAGGAGGGTTTGAGCAGTACTTC
V gene: TRBV5-6; D gene: NA; clone size: NA; J gene: TRBJ2-1; CDR3 protein: CASSKSPYNEQFF; CDR3 DNA: TGTGCCAGCAGCAAATCCCCCTACAATGAGCAGTTCTTC
V gene: TRBV27; D gene: TRBD1; clone size: NA; J gene: TRBJ2-1; CDR3 protein: CASSYGQGARGDNEQFF; CDR3 DNA: TGTGCCAGCAGCTACGGACAGGGGGCGAGGGGGGACAATGAGCAGTTCTTC
V gene: TRBV5-1; D gene: NA; clone size: NA; J gene: TRBJ2-1; CDR3 protein: CASSTSGVTYNEQFF; CDR3 DNA: TGCGCCAGCAGCACAAGCGGCGTCACCTACAATGAGCAGTTCTTC
V gene: TRBV27; D gene: NA; clone size: NA; J gene: TRBJ1-4; CDR3 protein: CASSLRGAYEKLFF; CDR3 DNA: TGTGCCAGCAGTTTACGGGGGGCCTATGAAAAACTGTTTTTT
V gene: TRBV19; D gene: NA; clone size: NA; J gene: TRBJ1-4; CDR3 protein: CATLGRLEGGANEKLFF; CDR3 DNA: TGTGCCACCCTCGGCCGACTTGAAGGGGGAGCTAATGAAAAACTGTTTTTT
V gene: TRBV9; D gene: TRBD2; clone size: once; J gene: TRBJ2-7; CDR3 protein: CASSRGGWNEQYF; CDR3 DNA: TGTGCCAGCAGCCGGGGGGGTTGGAACGAGCAGTACTTC
V gene: TRBV9; D gene: TRBD2; clone size: NA; J gene: TRBJ2-1; CDR3 protein: CASSASGTSSYNEQFF; CDR3 DNA: TGTGCCAGCAGCGCCTCCGGGACTAGCTCCTACAATGAGCAGTTCTTC
V gene: TRBV27; D gene: NA; clone size: NA; J gene: TRBJ1-6; CDR3 protein: CATGTHNSPLHF; CDR3 DNA: TGTGCCACCGGAACACATAATTCACCCCTCCACTTT
V gene: TRBV6-6; D gene: TRBD1; clone size: NA; J gene: TRBJ1-5; CDR3 protein: CASSLQGAVGQPQHF; CDR3 DNA: TGTGCCAGCAGCCTCCAGGGGGCGGTCGGTCAGCCCCAGCATTTT
V gene: TRBV30; D gene: NA; clone size: few; J gene: TRBJ1-1; CDR3 protein: CAWTRVTEAFF; CDR3 DNA: TGTGCCTGGACGCGGGTTACTGAAGCTTTCTTT
V gene: TRBV5-4; D gene: TRBD2; clone size: NA; J gene: TRBJ2-5; CDR3 protein: CASSLDRGTSGSIRLTQYF; CDR3 DNA: TGTGCCAGCAGCTTGGATCGGGGGACTAGCGGGAGTATACGTTTGACCCAGTACTTC
V gene: TRBV29-1; D gene: NA; clone size: NA; J gene: TRBJ1-1; CDR3 protein: CSVGLGLYTEAFF; CDR3 DNA: TGCAGCGTTGGCTTAGGGCTGTACACTGAAGCTTTCTTT
V gene: TRBV7-9; D gene: NA; clone size: once; J gene: TRBJ2-3; CDR3 protein: CASARGQAGDTQYF; CDR3 DNA: TGTGCCAGCGCGCGAGGACAGGCGGGGGATACGCAGTATTTT
V gene: TRBV11-2; D gene: NA; clone size: NA; J gene: TRBJ1-4; CDR3 protein: CASSPEIPEKLFF; CDR3 DNA: TGTGCCAGCAGCCCCGAGATCCCTGAAAAACTGTTTTTT
V gene: TRBV25-1; D gene: NA; clone size: NA; J gene: TRBJ1-5; CDR3 protein: CASSESGRVGDQPQHF; CDR3 DNA: TGTGCCAGCAGTGAATCAGGGCGGGTGGGGGATCAGCCCCAGCATTTT
V gene: TRBV7-9; D gene: TRBD1; clone size: NA; J gene: TRBJ2-1; CDR3 protein: CASSYGQGKYNEQFF; CDR3 DNA: TGTGCCAGCAGCTACGGACAGGGGAAGTACAATGAGCAGTTCTTC
V gene: TRBV2; D gene: NA; clone size: once; J gene: TRBJ2-1; CDR3 protein: CASSRLVSYNEQFF; CDR3 DNA: TGTGCCAGCTCCCGACTAGTTTCCTACAATGAGCAGTTCTTC
V gene: TRBV5-6; D gene: TRBD1; clone size: NA; J gene: TRBJ1-2; CDR3 protein: CASSLRRTGNYGYTF; CDR3 DNA: TGTGCCAGCAGCTTGAGGAGGACAGGCAACTATGGCTACACCTTC
V gene: TRBV6-1; D gene: NA; clone size: NA; J gene: TRBJ2-2; CDR3 protein: CASSERPGRGELFF; CDR3 DNA: TGTGCCAGCAGTGAAAGGCCCGGTCGCGGGGAGCTGTTTTTT
V gene: TRBV11-2; D gene: NA; clone size: NA; J gene: TRBJ2-2; CDR3 protein: CASSLDRGFNTGELFF; CDR3 DNA: TGTGCCAGCAGCTTAGATCGGGGGTTTAACACCGGGGAGCTGTTTTTT